This TCR beta chain was observed in a study of beta chain features in type 1 diabetes. Study information: The examined sorted cells totaled fewer than 110,000,000 across samples. General observations from the study: In type 1 diabetes patients, VDJ junctions had fewer insertions; deletions at these junctions were more frequent.

V lost 1 base, J lost 6 bases, and 15 bases stayed unmatched. The CDR3 consists of 17 residues. Germline CDR1 KGHSH, CDR2 LQKENI. Regarding this clone: The antigen remains unidentified.

The investigators reverse transcribed all of the isolated RNA, so they sequenced expressed TCRB transcripts. Clones were read by immunoSEQ multiplex PCR, and TCRdb kept only the in-frame ones, dropping some. There are about 250,000 clones in the sample; 13% to 15% occur only once, and more than 0.025% lies in the top ten. V and J are TRBV18 and TRBJ2-7; TRBD1 matches at 7 bases. The sequenced sample consisted of naive CD4+ T cells from blood. This TCR came from a middle-aged woman in good health. The CDR3 spells CASSPQLYRDRVLEQYF. The CDR3, as DNA: TGTGCCAGCTCACCACAGTTATACCGGGACAGAGTACTCGAGCAGTACTTC.